This T cell receptor beta chain was sequenced in a study of blood T cell repertoires in COVID-19. About the study: Acute-phase and convalescent COVID-19 samples originated in the United States, Italy and Spain. T cells, B-cell-depleted T cells, or PBMCs provided the cDNA or gDNA that served as material.

Germline V lookup: CDR1 SNHLY, CDR2 FYNNEI. There are 11 residues in the CDR3. V gave up 6 bases and J gave up 4 bases, with 4 bases separating them. In the authors' workflow: Reference gene primer amplification in the assay estimated nucleated cell counts. TCRdb's table, derived via immunoSEQ multiplex PCR, lists solely in-frame clones and lacks some. That table is the source of V, J and clone size, and D and trimming were worked out from the DNA. The top ten clones hold roughly 1.2% of a sample with a few hundred thousand clones, roughly 90% of them seen once. The sequenced material came from peripheral blood. The chain carries TRBV2 and TRBJ1-3; D ambiguous. The TCR comes from a man aged 35-49 years with acute or convalescent COVID-19. CDR3 loop: CASRSGNTIYF. In DNA, the CDR3 is TGTGCCAGCAGGAGCGGAAACACCATATATTTT.